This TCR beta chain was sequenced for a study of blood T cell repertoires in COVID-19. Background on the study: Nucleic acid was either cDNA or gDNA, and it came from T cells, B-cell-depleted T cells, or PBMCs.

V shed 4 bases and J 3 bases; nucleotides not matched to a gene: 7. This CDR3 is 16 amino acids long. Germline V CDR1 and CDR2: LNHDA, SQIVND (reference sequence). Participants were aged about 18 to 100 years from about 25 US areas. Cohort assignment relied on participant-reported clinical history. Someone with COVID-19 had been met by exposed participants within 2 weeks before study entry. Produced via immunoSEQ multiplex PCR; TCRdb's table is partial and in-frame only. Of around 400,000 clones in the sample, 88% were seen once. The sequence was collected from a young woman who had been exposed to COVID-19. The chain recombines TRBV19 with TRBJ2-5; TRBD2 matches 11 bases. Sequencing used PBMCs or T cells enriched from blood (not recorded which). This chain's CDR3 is CASSTLIAGGKETQYF. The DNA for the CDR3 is TGTGCCAGTAGTACCCTCATAGCGGGGGGGAAAGAGACCCAGTACTTC.